This T cell receptor (beta chain) was captured by sequencing in a study of CD8 T cells in ankylosing spondylitis. The CDR3 totals 17 residues. Trimming at V came to 6 bases and at J to 2 bases, leaving 12 bases not matched to a gene. CDR1 and CDR2 from the germline V gene are MNHEY and SMNVEV (reference sequence). With molecular barcodes, quantitative 5'-RACE was used to make the TCR beta libraries. TCRdb re-called the 5' RACE reads through MiXCR, storing one row per CDR3 protein. The sample consists of approximately 250,000 distinct CDR3 sequences, 10% to 13% of them appearing once. This clonotype was detected ten times or more. Its antigen remains unidentified. Broader study findings: Typical of ankylosing spondylitis blood, it appeared, was a TCR beta motif of several highly homologous variants. The authors reported significant enrichment of disease-linked clones in matched ankylosing spondylitis synovial fluid. Those disease-linked clones were CD8+; they were also relatively rare in peripheral blood.

The rearrangement uses TRBV27 and TRBJ2-2; TRBD1 agrees at 7 bases. The TCR was taken from a male donor with ankylosing spondylitis or in good health (not recorded which). The sample consisted of blood, either unsorted or a sorted T cell fraction (not recorded which). In DNA form, the CDR3 reads TGTGCCAGCAGCCGACTGCCGGGACAGATAAACACCGGGGAGCTGTTTTTT. Amino acids: CASSRLPGQINTGELFF.